This TCR beta chain derives from a study of blood T cell repertoires in COVID-19. The wider study: The analysed material was cDNA or gDNA that came from T cells, B-cell-depleted T cells, or PBMCs.

V lost 4 bases and J lost 4, with 8 bases in between. CDR1 and CDR2 (germline): SEHNR, FQNEAQ (reference sequence). The CDR3 covers 13 residues. Clones were sequenced by immunoSEQ multiplex PCR, and TCRdb holds only the in-frame ones, with some missing. The sample lists just over 45,000 clones; over 80% were seen once. J is TRBJ2-1 and V is TRBV7-9; maybe TRBD2 (6 bases). The source is a human donor in a cohort sampled during active COVID-19. Source material: peripheral blood. The CDR3 region has the DNA TGTGCCAGCAGCTCGACTAGTTACAATGAGCAGTTCTTC. Its translation: CASSSTSYNEQFF.